This record concerns one TCR beta chain sequence. The target antigen is unknown. This CDR3 is also generated by other DNA sequences in the sample. The V end was cut by 3 bases, the J end by 8 bases, with 5 bases between. The CDR3 extends over 12 amino acids. Germline values: CDR1 MNHEY, CDR2 SMNVEV (reference sequence). The data were obtained in a study of cytomegalovirus exposure and HLA in healthy donors. Study conclusions and caveats: Excluded were some V segments that proved indistinguishable, including TRBV6-2 and TRBV6-3.

The PCR ran on 60 Vbeta and 13 Jbeta primers. Generated by immunoSEQ multiplex PCR, the TCRdb table keeps only in-frame clones and is missing some. In the table there are about 270,000 clones, 65% to 85% of which are singletons. This sequence joins TRBV27 and TRBJ1-6; unclear D gene. Specimen: PBMCs. The TCR originated in a female donor in good health and CMV-seronegative. The CDR3 DNA follows: TGTGCCAGCAGTTTCTCAGATTCACCCCTCCACTTT. This gives the protein CASSFSDSPLHF.